A selection of T cell receptor beta chains follows, all from one sample in a study of cytomegalovirus exposure and HLA in healthy donors. Assay: immunoSEQ multiplex PCR; the TCRdb copy retains only in-frame clones and omits some. The table has 150,000 to 250,000 clones, approximately 85% seen once. The sequencing sample was made of PBMCs. The receptors derive from a woman aged 45-65 years in good health and CMV-seronegative. CDR3s include the opening cysteine and the closing phenylalanine or tryptophan. Fields, in order: clone size, V gene, D gene, J gene, CDR3 protein, CDR3 DNA. The D gene is left open where the match is weak. The size entry is marked missing in some rows and otherwise reads once, few, many or a size class.

>.|TRBV7-9|TRBD1|TRBJ1-2
CASSTGGVYGYTF
TGTGCCAGCAGTACAGGGGGCGTCTATGGCTACACCTTC
>.|TRBV18|.|TRBJ2-1
CASSLVRANNEQFF
TGTGCCAGCTCACTTGTCAGGGCCAACAATGAGCAGTTCTTC
>once|TRBV27|.|TRBJ2-2
CASRGTGTVYTGELFF
TGTGCCAGCAGGGGGACTGGGACAGTATACACCGGGGAGCTGTTTTTT
>.|TRBV5-1|TRBD2|TRBJ2-7
CASSLTSGRSSYEQYF
TGCGCCAGCAGCTTAACTAGCGGGAGAAGCTCCTACGAGCAGTACTTC
>.|TRBV30|TRBD1|TRBJ1-2
CAWEGDRGLGGYTF
TGTGCCTGGGAGGGGGACAGGGGGCTCGGTGGCTACACCTTC
>.|TRBV28|TRBD2|TRBJ2-7
CASSPGTSGIDYEQYF
TGTGCCAGCAGTCCGGGGACTAGCGGGATAGACTACGAGCAGTACTTC
>once|TRBV28|TRBD1|TRBJ1-5
CASSGAGGSNQPQHF
TGTGCCAGCAGTGGAGCAGGGGGAAGCAATCAGCCCCAGCATTTT
>.|TRBV9|.|TRBJ1-1
CANRKRAGVGTEAFF
TGTGCCAACCGTAAGAGGGCAGGCGTAGGCACTGAAGCTTTCTTT
>few|TRBV19|TRBD1|TRBJ2-5
CASSIAQGAAETQYF
TGTGCCAGTAGTATAGCCCAGGGGGCGGCGGAGACCCAGTACTTC
>few|TRBV28|TRBD2|TRBJ2-1
CASSLPTSGSYNEQFF
TGTGCCAGCAGTTTACCAACTAGCGGGAGTTACAATGAGCAGTTCTTC
>.|TRBV29-1|.|TRBJ2-1
CSVVGHSGFEQFF
TGCAGCGTTGTAGGCCACTCAGGTTTCGAGCAGTTCTTC
>.|TRBV29-1|TRBD2|TRBJ2-1
CSVRTSGNEQFF
TGCAGCGTTCGGACTAGCGGTAATGAGCAGTTCTTC
>.|TRBV7-6|TRBD2|TRBJ2-5
CASSLRTRSKETQYF
TGTGCCAGCAGCTTGCGGACTAGATCCAAAGAGACCCAGTACTTC
>once|TRBV5-8|.|TRBJ1-1
CASSYQGRRTEAFF
TGTGCCAGCAGCTACCAGGGCAGGCGAACTGAAGCTTTCTTT
>.|TRBV6-1|.|TRBJ1-2
CASSEGMDSKGYTF
TGTGCCAGCAGTGAAGGTATGGACAGTAAGGGCTACACCTTC
>.|TRBV18|.|TRBJ1-2
CASSPTGLNYGYTF
TGTGCCAGCTCACCCACAGGTCTTAACTATGGCTACACCTTC
>few|TRBV7-8|.|TRBJ1-2
CASSSDGKVYGYTF
TGTGCCAGCAGTTCTGACGGGAAGGTCTATGGCTACACCTTC
>.|TRBV5-1|.|TRBJ1-5
CATRQPQHF
TGCGCCACCCGGCAGCCCCAGCATTTT
>.|TRBV28|.|TRBJ1-1
CASSLFRAIKTEAFF
TGTGCCAGCAGTTTGTTCAGGGCAATTAAGACTGAAGCTTTCTTT
>.|TRBV5-1|TRBD1|TRBJ2-7
CASSSSGTGSYEQYF
TGCGCCAGCAGCTCCTCCGGGACAGGCTCCTACGAGCAGTACTTC
>.|TRBV29-1|.|TRBJ1-2
CSVYGEYGYTF
TGCAGCGTATACGGGGAGTATGGCTACACCTTC
>.|TRBV9|.|TRBJ2-7
CASSEGGEAYEQYF
TGTGCCAGCAGCGAGGGGGGGGAAGCCTACGAGCAGTACTTC